Presented here are 26 T cell receptor beta chains from one specimen sequenced in a study of blood T cell repertoires in COVID-19 (dated by TCRdb to 2018 to 2020). Libraries were built with the immunoSEQ multiplex PCR assay. Drawn from immuneACCESS, this table holds only the in-frame rearrangements with V and J called that TCRdb kept. Clones are partly lost; checked studies trace under half to an unresolved V gene and leave the rest unexplained. The sample includes a few hundred thousand clones, with about 86% observed a single time. The top ten clones comprise 3.8% of the sample. Sequencing was done on a sample of PBMCs or T cells enriched from blood (not recorded which). The receptors here all came from a woman in her thirties or forties with acute COVID-19.

The chain uses TRBV7-9 and TRBJ1-1; unclear D gene. Trimming took off 5 bases at V and 5 bases at J, with 9 bases between the two ends. This CDR3 has 12 residues. Germline CDR1 SEHNR, CDR2 FQNEAQ (reference sequence). CDR3 sequence reads: CASSPRETEAFF. CDR3 sequence (DNA): TGTGCCAGCAGCCCCCGGGAGACTGAAGCTTTCTTT.

The chain links TRBV9 to TRBJ2-7; 8 bases fit TRBD2. After removal of 2 bases from V and 3 bases from J, the junction contained 4 bases not matched to a gene. The CDR3 loop spans 14 amino acids. Germline CDR1 reads SGDLS; CDR2 reads YYNGEE. The CDR3 coding sequence is TGTGCCAGCAGCGTCGGGGGGGTCTTCTACGAGCAGTACTTC. It translates to CASSVGGVFYEQYF. The whole variable domain, remainder taken from reference TRBV9 and TRBJ2-7, is DSGVTQTPKHLITATGQRVTLRCSPRSGDLSVYWYQQSLDQGLQFLIQYYNGEERAKGNILERFSAQQFPDLHSELNLSSLELGDSALYFCASSVGGVFYEQYFGPGTRLTVT.

The chain joins TRBV15 to TRBJ1-5; tentatively, D is TRBD1 (6 bases). Trimming stripped 2 bases from V and 3 bases from J, with 11 bases between. CDR1 LNHNV and CDR2 YYDKDF come from the germline V gene (reference sequence). The CDR3 spans 15 residues. DNA of the CDR3: TGTGCCACCAGCAGACAGACAGGTCTCAATCAGCCCCAGCATTTT. It encodes CATSRQTGLNQPQHF. Filled out from reference TRBV15 and TRBJ1-5, the complete variable domain reads DAMVIQNPRYQVTQFGKPVTLSCSQTLNHNVMYWYQQKSSQAPKLLFHYYDKDFNNEADTPDNFQSRRPNTSFCFLDIRSPGLGDTAMYLCATSRQTGLNQPQHFGDGTRLSIL.

This clone turned up a few times. The chain carries TRBV6-6 and TRBJ2-7; 12 positions agree with TRBD2. After removal of 5 bases from V and 0 bases from J, the junction contained 11 bases not matched to a gene. Germline assignment: CDR1 MNHNY and CDR2 SVGAGI (reference sequence). This CDR3 comprises 18 residues. The CDR3 sequence: CASSPTTSGRGSSYEQYF. CDR3 nucleotide sequence: TGTGCCAGCAGTCCCACGACTAGCGGGAGAGGAAGCTCCTACGAGCAGTACTTC.

The chain carries TRBV6-2 or TRBV6-3 and TRBJ2-7, with D possibly TRBD1 on 6 matching bases. The CDR3 has 12 residues. Germline loops: CDR1 MNHEY, CDR2 SVGEGT. V was trimmed by 5 bases and J by 7 bases, leaving 12 bases between them. In nucleotides, the CDR3 is TGTGCCAGCAGTCAACAGGGAATGGAGCAGTACTTC. Residues: CASSQQGMEQYF.

This clone was found a few times. The rearrangement links TRBV5-3 to TRBJ1-2; perhaps TRBD1 as D (5 bases). TRBV5-3 is given ORF status, its function remaining uncertain. CDR3 length equals 19 residues. V was pared by 0 bases and J by 2 bases, with 23 bases between. The CDR3 reads CARSLAPVVRGRGNYGYTF. The CDR3 DNA follows: TGTGCCAGAAGCTTGGCTCCTGTTGTGCGGGGACGGGGGAACTATGGCTACACCTTC.

This chain joins TRBV5-5 and TRBJ2-3; maybe TRBD2 (6 bases). This CDR3 contains 16 residues. The germline gives CDR1 SGHKS, CDR2 YYEKEE (reference sequence). V gave up 1 base and J gave up 0 bases, with 12 bases separating them. CDR3 sequence (DNA): TGTGCCAGCAGCTTGACCAGCGGGTATAGCACAGATACGCAGTATTTT. Its protein is CASSLTSGYSTDTQYF.

With respect to this clone: Other DNA sequences in this sample translate to the same CDR3. The chain employs TRBV27 and TRBJ1-3; D is uncertain. Trimming left V 6 bases short and J 0 bases short, with 6 bases between. Germline V gene lookup returns CDR1 MNHEY and CDR2 SMNVEV (reference sequence). The CDR3 runs to 13 residues. CDR3 in amino acids: CASRRSSGNTIYF. For the CDR3, the DNA is TGTGCCAGCAGGCGGAGCTCTGGAAACACCATATATTTT.

This chain uses TRBV7-9 with TRBJ2-5, with 8 bases identical to TRBD2. Germline lookup yields CDR1 SEHNR and CDR2 FQNEAQ (reference sequence). J lost 5 bases, V lost 7 bases, and 18 bases had no gene match. This CDR3 is built from 17 residues. CDR3 region: CASTISGGRPRGETQYF. Here the CDR3 DNA reads TGTGCCAGCACCATTTCAGGCGGGAGGCCCCGGGGGGAGACCCAGTACTTC.

The chain couples TRBV7-3 to TRBJ1-1; D is unclear. V lost 0 bases to trimming and J lost 3 bases, with 17 bases between them. From germline, CDR1 is SGHTA and CDR2 FQGTGA. CDR3 length: 17 amino acids. The CDR3 region is CASSLTPGGLGYTEAFF. CDR3 DNA sequence: TGTGCCAGCAGCTTAACCCCCGGCGGTTTGGGTTACACTGAAGCTTTCTTT.

This clone appeared once. The genes are TRBV11-3 and TRBJ2-5; 10 bases agree with TRBD1. Trimming cost V 3 bases and J 3 bases; bases outside gene matches: 13. The germline CDR1 and CDR2 sequences are SGHNT and YENEEA. CDR3 size: 18 residues. In DNA form, the CDR3 reads TGTGCCAGCAGCTTGGGGACAGGGGCAATATTGGGAAAAGAGACCCAGTACTTC. It encodes CASSLGTGAILGKETQYF.

The genes are TRBV7-2 and TRBJ2-1; the D gene is possibly TRBD2 (5 bases). Trimming stripped 2 bases from V and 2 bases from J, with 10 bases between. Looked up from germline, CDR1 is SGHTA and CDR2 is FQGNSA. This CDR3 contains 15 residues. The CDR3 region is CASSLIARTYNEQFF. CDR3 nucleotide sequence: TGTGCCAGCAGCTTAATAGCGAGAACCTACAATGAGCAGTTCTTC.

V and J are TRBV9 and TRBJ2-7; D is perhaps TRBD1 (6 bases). The V gene's germline CDR1 is SGDLS and CDR2 YYNGEE. This CDR3 has 16 residues. Trimming removed 4 bases at V and 2 bases at J, with 19 bases between. The CDR3 DNA sequence: TGTGCCAGCAGCCCTCGACAGGAGACGACCGCCTACGAGCAGTACTTC. It translates to CASSPRQETTAYEQYF.

The V call is TRBV11-3, the J call TRBJ2-7; TRBD2 matches at 7 bases. The V gene's germline CDR1 is SGHNT and CDR2 YENEEA. Unmatched junction bases numbered 7, after V lost 5 bases and J lost 0 bases. CDR3 length: 15 amino acids. The CDR3 DNA reads TGTGCCAGCAGCCCGGGGGGACTCAGCTCCTACGAGCAGTACTTC. It codes for CASSPGGLSSYEQYF.

The chain carries TRBV2 and TRBJ2-3, with D perhaps TRBD2 (6 bases). Trimming pared 8 bases from V and 6 bases from J, leaving 18 bases between. The CDR3 covers 14 residues. Germline CDR1 reads SNHLY; CDR2 reads FYNNEI. This chain's CDR3 is CASGLGGPGDTQYF. The CDR3 nucleotides read TGTGCCAGCGGTCTAGGAGGGCCAGGGGATACGCAGTATTTT.

The chain employs TRBV29-1 and TRBJ2-3; maybe TRBD2 (5 bases). The CDR3 has 13 residues. Germline-derived CDR1 and CDR2 are SQVTM and ANQGSEA. V was pared by 2 bases and J by 6 bases, with 12 bases between. The CDR3 is CSVEKWSGDTQYF. CDR3 nucleotides: TGCAGCGTTGAAAAATGGTCGGGGGATACGCAGTATTTT.

This sequence joins TRBV19 and TRBJ2-1; 8 bases are shared with TRBD2. The CDR3 consists of 14 residues. Germline V gene lookup returns CDR1 LNHDA and CDR2 SQIVND (reference sequence). Trimming at V came to 2 bases and at J to 7 bases, leaving 4 bases not matched to a gene. The CDR3 here is CASSILASGNEQFF. The CDR3 DNA sequence: TGTGCCAGTAGTATATTGGCTAGCGGGAATGAGCAGTTCTTC.

The CDR3 bases are TGTGCCAGCAGCTTAGGGGCCGGGAGGGCCGCTGAGCAGTTCTTC. Translating gives CASSLGAGRAAEQFF. V gene TRBV13 combines with J gene TRBJ2-1; 8 bases are shared with TRBD2. The CDR3 is made up of 15 amino acids. J gave up 9 bases and V 0 bases, and 7 bases lay outside the gene matches. CDR1 and CDR2 from the germline V gene are PRHDT and FYEKMQ (reference sequence).

This clone is a singleton in its sample. The rearrangement uses TRBV7-8 and TRBJ1-3, with 8 bases matching TRBD1. The CDR3 totals 15 residues. From germline, CDR1 is SGHVS and CDR2 FQNEAQ. Unmatched junction bases numbered 6, after V lost 6 bases and J lost 2 bases. Here the CDR3 DNA reads TGTGCCAGCAGTTCCTCACAGGGGGCTGGAAACACCATATATTTT. Translation: CASSSSQGAGNTIYF. The entire variable domain, with the rest obtained from reference TRBV7-8 and TRBJ1-3, is as follows: GAGVSQSPRYKVAKRGQDVALRCDPISGHVSLFWYQQALGQGPEFLTYFQNEAQLDKSGLPSDRFFAERPEGSVSTLKIQRTQQEDSAVYLCASSSSQGAGNTIYFGEGSWLTVV.

This rearrangement joins TRBV7-9 to TRBJ2-5; D might be TRBD2 (5 bases). Germline assignment: CDR1 SEHNR and CDR2 FQNEAQ (reference sequence). V lost 5 bases to trimming and J lost 9 bases, with 10 bases between them. The CDR3 covers 11 residues. This CDR3 is CASSQDGAQYF. The CDR3 bases are TGTGCCAGCAGCCAGGACGGGGCCCAGTACTTC.

The chain recombines TRBV3-1 (or the pseudogene TRBV3-2) with TRBJ2-7, with D perhaps TRBD1 (6 bases). V was pared by 6 bases and J by 8 bases, with 17 bases between. CDR3 size: 13 residues. The germline CDR1 and CDR2 sequences are LGHDT and YNNKEL (reference sequence). The CDR3 region has the DNA TGTGCCAGCAGAGGGACATCCTACGGGCAGCAGTACTTC. This codes for CASRGTSYGQQYF.

CDR3 loop: CASSPSQAIFSNTGELFF. The CDR3 DNA sequence: TGTGCCAGCAGCCCCAGCCAGGCGATCTTCTCGAACACCGGGGAGCTGTTTTTT. The V gene is TRBV7-9, the J gene TRBJ2-2; no reliable D call. Trimming shortened V by 5 bases and J by 0 bases, and 19 bases separated the two germline ends. This CDR3 contains 18 residues. Germline loops: CDR1 SEHNR, CDR2 FQNEAQ (reference sequence).

This clone was seen once. For the CDR3, the DNA is TGTGCCAGCAGCTCAAAACGGAATGGGACAGGGAGGCATGAAAAACTGTTTTTT. It codes for CASSSKRNGTGRHEKLFF. The chain is built from TRBV5-6 and TRBJ1-4; 9 nucleotides match TRBD1. The CDR3 sequence is 18 residues long. Germline CDR1 SGHDT, CDR2 YYEEEE. V gave up 3 bases and J gave up 6 bases; unmatched junction bases: 15.

The rearrangement uses TRBV27 and TRBJ2-7; D is ambiguous. CDR3 size: 17 residues. Trimming stripped 1 base from V and 3 bases from J, with 19 bases between. Germline V gives CDR1 MNHEY, CDR2 SMNVEV (reference sequence). Here the CDR3 reads CASSLLGSSYKVYEQYF. The DNA for the CDR3 is TGTGCCAGCAGTTTATTGGGCAGCTCCTACAAAGTCTACGAGCAGTACTTC.

This clone appeared a few times. The rearrangement links TRBV6-5 to TRBJ2-2, with a possible D match to TRBD2 (6 bases). Trimming took 6 bases from V and 4 from J, leaving 12 bases between them. The CDR3 length is 14 residues. CDR1 is MNHEY and CDR2 is SVGAGI in the germline V gene. CDR3 in amino acids: CASRMRGGTGELFF. The CDR3 region has the DNA TGTGCCAGCAGGATGCGGGGTGGCACCGGGGAGCTGTTTTTT.

In this sample, this clone turned up a few times. The chain recombines TRBV28 with TRBJ1-2; TRBD1 aligns across 7 bases. This CDR3 has 15 residues. Germline V lookup: CDR1 MDHEN, CDR2 SYDVKM. J lost 6 bases, V lost 5 bases, and 12 bases had no gene match. This CDR3 is CASSGVDRASNGYTF. The CDR3 nucleotides read TGTGCCAGCAGTGGAGTAGACAGGGCCTCAAATGGCTACACCTTC.